These 12 T cell receptor beta chains originate from one sample sequenced in a study of blood T cell repertoires in COVID-19. Some clones are missing from TCRdb's copy, which holds only in-frame ones; the method was immunoSEQ multiplex PCR. This sample carries 75,000 to 95,000 clones, approximately 90% of them seen once, and the ten largest clones take 15% to 20%. What was sequenced was peripheral blood. The receptors come from a woman aged 55-75 years with COVID-19, enrolled during active disease.

This chain joins TRBV6-2 or TRBV6-3 and TRBJ2-1, with TRBD2 matching 8 bases. This CDR3 spans 14 amino acids. Germline-derived CDR1 and CDR2 are MNHEY and SVGEGT. The J segment lost 4 bases and the V segment lost 6 bases, leaving 5 bases of the junction unmatched. This CDR3 is CASSGGGRYNEQFF. The CDR3 DNA sequence: TGTGCCAGCAGCGGGGGGGGTAGGTACAATGAGCAGTTCTTC.

The V and J genes are TRBV7-9 and TRBJ2-6; no firm D call. The CDR3 has 15 residues. Germline V gives CDR1 SEHNR, CDR2 FQNEAQ (reference sequence). V was pared by 1 base and J by 0 bases, with 4 bases between. Here the CDR3 DNA reads TGTGCCAGCAGCTTAGTCTACTCTGGGGCCAACGTCCTGACTTTC. Protein product: CASSLVYSGANVLTF. Together with reference TRBV7-9 and TRBJ2-6, the CDR3 gives the full variable domain: DTGVSQNPRHKITKRGQNVTFRCDPISEHNRLYWYRQTLGQGPEFLTYFQNEAQLEKSRLLSDRFSAERPKGSFSTLEIQRTEQGDSAMYLCASSLVYSGANVLTFGAGSRLTVL.

The chain has TRBV19 and TRBJ1-1; no clear D. Per the germline V gene, CDR1 is LNHDA and CDR2 is SQIVND (reference sequence). V lost 2 bases and J lost 7, with 11 bases in between. The CDR3 sequence is 13 residues long. DNA of the CDR3: TGTGCCAGTAGTATACGACCGGGATATGAAGCTTTCTTT. Amino acids: CASSIRPGYEAFF.

This rearrangement joins TRBV7-9 to TRBJ2-6, with unresolved D. The CDR3 has 13 residues. V was shortened by 8 bases and J by 1 base, with 6 bases between the two germline ends. Germline V gene lookup returns CDR1 SEHNR and CDR2 FQNEAQ (reference sequence). The CDR3 protein is CASWASGANVLTF. CDR3 sequence (DNA): TGTGCCAGCTGGGCTTCTGGGGCCAACGTCCTGACTTTC.

The chain uses TRBV18 and TRBJ2-7; 12 nucleotides match TRBD1. Germline V gene lookup returns CDR1 KGHSH and CDR2 LQKENI. J lost 13 bases, V lost 3 bases, and 19 bases had no gene match. The CDR3 has 17 residues. The DNA for the CDR3 is TGTGCCAGCTCACCCCAGAGAGGGGGACAGGGGGCGTTTCCGGTCTACTTC. This encodes CASSPQRGGQGAFPVYF.

The rearrangement links TRBV7-9 to TRBJ2-3, with TRBD2 matching over 8 bases. The junction had 13 bases not matched to a gene; V was cut back by 6 bases and J by 5 bases. This CDR3 spans 16 amino acids. CDR1 is SEHNR, CDR2 FQNEAQ, per germline (reference sequence). The CDR3 sequence is CASRNFGGVILDTQYF. As DNA, the CDR3 is TGTGCCAGCAGAAACTTCGGGGGGGTGATTTTAGATACGCAGTATTTT. The full variable domain, rest sourced from reference TRBV7-9 and TRBJ2-3, is DTGVSQNPRHKITKRGQNVTFRCDPISEHNRLYWYRQTLGQGPEFLTYFQNEAQLEKSRLLSDRFSAERPKGSFSTLEIQRTEQGDSAMYLCASRNFGGVILDTQYFGPGTRLTVL.

For the CDR3, the DNA is TGTGCCAGCACCCGACAGGAGTACCAAGAGACCCAGTACTTC. Its protein product is CASTRQEYQETQYF. J is TRBJ2-5 and V is TRBV3-1 (or the pseudogene TRBV3-2), with D possibly being TRBD1 (6 bases). CDR3 size: 14 residues. Germline values: CDR1 LGHDT, CDR2 YNNKEL (reference sequence). Trimming pared 7 bases from V and 0 bases from J, leaving 12 bases between.

The V gene is TRBV6-5, the J gene TRBJ1-2, with 8 bases identical to TRBD1. CDR1 MNHEY and CDR2 SVGAGI come from the germline V gene. The CDR3 has 15 amino acids. The ends lost 1 base at V and 8 bases at J; junction bases unmatched: 9. Here the CDR3 DNA reads TGTGCCAGCAGTTACTACCGGCAGGGGGCGGAAGGCTACACCTTC. Protein sequence: CASSYYRQGAEGYTF.

The chain links TRBV19 to TRBJ2-5; 7 bases are a match to TRBD2. The CDR3 extends over 17 amino acids. CDR1 and CDR2 from the germline V gene are LNHDA and SQIVND (reference sequence). The junction had 22 bases not matched to a gene; V was cut back by 10 bases and J by 5 bases. DNA for the CDR3: TGTGCCACCACCGTCTCCCACGAGCGGGGAGCTAGGGAGACCCAGTACTTC. It specifies CATTVSHERGARETQYF.

The chain recombines TRBV21-1 with TRBJ2-1; the table assigns TRBD1, which was not confirmed against the DNA. TRBV21-1 is a documented pseudogene. The CDR3 loop spans 13 amino acids. CDR3 in amino acids: CASSRGPGNEQFF. CDR3 DNA sequence: TGTGCCAGCAGCAGAGGACCAGGGAATGAGCAGTTCTTC.

The genes are TRBV27 and TRBJ2-5; D not certain. Trimming cost V 8 bases and J 4 bases, with 11 bases left between them. The CDR3 totals 12 residues. Germline assignment: CDR1 MNHEY and CDR2 SMNVEV (reference sequence). The CDR3 DNA follows: TGTGCCAGCGGTAAGAAGCCAGAGACCCAGTACTTC. As protein: CASGKKPETQYF.

This chain links TRBV19 with TRBJ2-5; 7 nucleotides line up with TRBD2. The V gene's germline CDR1 is LNHDA and CDR2 SQIVND (reference sequence). CDR3 length equals 19 residues. J was trimmed by 1 base and V by 6 bases; bases with no gene match: 20. The CDR3 region has the DNA TGTGCCAGTAGCCCCGGTTCCGGGACTACCTCGGTAGGCCAAGAGACCCAGTACTTC. It codes for CASSPGSGTTSVGQETQYF.